A selection of T cell receptor beta chains follows, all from one sample in a study of beta chain features in type 1 diabetes. Using immunoSEQ multiplex PCR, the repertoire was profiled, and TCRdb retains in-frame clones only, with some absent. The sample lists 300,000 to 350,000 clones, approximately 13% occurring once. Sequencing used naive CD4+ T cells from blood. The receptors originated from a young woman with type 1 diabetes. CDR3s include the opening cysteine and the closing phenylalanine or tryptophan. A D gene is named only where the DNA matches it firmly. Size values are once, few and many counts, or a class for expanded clones, and some rows have none.

D gene | CDR3 length | J gene | clone size | V gene | CDR3 DNA | CDR3 protein
NA | 14 | TRBJ2-6 | NA | TRBV9 | TGTGCCAGCTCCCCCCGAGCTGGGGCCAACGTCCTGACTTTC | CASSPRAGANVLTF
TRBD2 | 13 | TRBJ2-3 | few | TRBV30 | TGTGCCTGGAGTGGGGGAGGGCAAGATACGCAGTATTTT | CAWSGGGQDTQYF
TRBD1 | 15 | TRBJ1-5 | few | TRBV18 | TGTGCCAGCTCACCGACAGGGACCTCCCGTCAGCCCCAGCATTTT | CASSPTGTSRQPQHF
NA | 15 | TRBJ2-1 | NA | TRBV27 | TGTGCCAGCACCCCGAGGGAGTCGGGCCTCAATGAGCAGTTCTTC | CASTPRESGLNEQFF
TRBD2 | 19 | TRBJ2-1 | few | TRBV9 | TGTGCCAGCAGCGTAGAGGGACTAGCGGGAGATGGCCGCGACAATGAGCAGTTCTTC | CASSVEGLAGDGRDNEQFF
TRBD2 | 18 | TRBJ2-1 | NA | TRBV5-1 | TGCGCCAGCAGCTTGGCTCCGGGACTAGCTTCAGCTGGCGATGAGCAGTTCTTC | CASSLAPGLASAGDEQFF
NA | 14 | TRBJ2-3 | few | TRBV5-1 | TGCGCCAGCAGCGTAACCGGGAGCGCAGATACGCAGTATTTT | CASSVTGSADTQYF
NA | 14 | TRBJ2-7 | NA | TRBV9 | TGTGCCAGCAGCACCGGACTCAGCTCCTACGAGCAGTACTTC | CASSTGLSSYEQYF
TRBD2 | 18 | TRBJ2-3 | few | TRBV7-2 | TGTGCCAGCAGCTTAGATCGACTAGCGGGAGGGCCTCGAGATACGCAGTATTTT | CASSLDRLAGGPRDTQYF
TRBD2 | 18 | TRBJ2-5 | NA | TRBV28 | TGTGCCAGCAGAAAACTAGCGGGAGGGCCTCGCGTCTTAGAGACCCAGTACTTC | CASRKLAGGPRVLETQYF
NA | 16 | TRBJ1-1 | few | TRBV28 | TGTGCCAGCATGGGTCCGCCTCTTCGGGGGAACACTGAAGCTTTCTTT | CASMGPPLRGNTEAFF
NA | 17 | TRBJ2-7 | few | TRBV27 | TGTGCCAGCAGTTTATATCCTAGTCTCTCCCCTCTCTACGAGCAGTACTTC | CASSLYPSLSPLYEQYF
NA | 14 | TRBJ1-2 | NA | TRBV30 | TGTGCCTGGAGTACTGCAGGGGCTAACTATGGCTACACCTTC | CAWSTAGANYGYTF
TRBD2 | 17 | TRBJ2-5 | few | TRBV5-4 | TGTGCCAGCAGCTTTGGGGGTAGCGGGAGCTCTGGGGAGACCCAGTACTTC | CASSFGGSGSSGETQYF
NA | 15 | TRBJ2-3 | NA | TRBV19 | TGTGCCAGTAGTATCGTTCCCCCTCTAGAAGATACGCAGTATTTT | CASSIVPPLEDTQYF
TRBD2 | 15 | TRBJ2-1 | few | TRBV30 | TGTGCCTGGAGTGTTGGTCTAGCGGGCTTCGATGAGCAGTTCTTC | CAWSVGLAGFDEQFF
NA | 14 | TRBJ1-3 | few | TRBV7-2 | TGTGCCAGCAGCTGGGGCACCTCTGGAAACACCATATATTTT | CASSWGTSGNTIYF
TRBD2 | 15 | TRBJ2-1 | NA | TRBV29-1 | TGCAGCGTTGAAGTGGGACTAGCGGACTACAATGAGCAGTTCTTC | CSVEVGLADYNEQFF
TRBD2 | 16 | TRBJ2-1 | NA | TRBV7-2 | TGTGCCAGCAGCTTATTTACTAGCGGGGCCCACAATGAGCAGTTCTTC | CASSLFTSGAHNEQFF
TRBD2 | 16 | TRBJ2-1 | NA | TRBV6-5 | TGTGCCAGCAGTTATCGGCCTGGCGGGAGGAGGAGTGAGCAGTTCTTC | CASSYRPGGRRSEQFF
TRBD1 | 16 | TRBJ2-2 | few | TRBV5-4 | TGTGCCAGCAGCTCCATGGACAGGGGGCAGACCGGGGAGCTGTTTTTT | CASSSMDRGQTGELFF
NA | 18 | TRBJ2-6 | few | TRBV18 | TGTGCCAGCTCACCGTGGGAGAGTGGAGAAGCTGGGGCCAACGTCCTGACTTTC | CASSPWESGEAGANVLTF
TRBD2 | 17 | TRBJ2-1 | few | TRBV27 | TGTGCCAGCAGTCCGAGGGGGACGACTAGCGGAAACAATGAGCAGTTCTTC | CASSPRGTTSGNNEQFF
NA | 13 | TRBJ1-5 | NA | TRBV19 | TGTGCCAGTAGTATAGGTTACAATCAGCCCCAGCATTTT | CASSIGYNQPQHF
NA | 14 | TRBJ2-3 | few | TRBV5-1 | TGCGCCAGCAGCTTGGCCCAGGCGTCAGATACGCAGTATTTT | CASSLAQASDTQYF
TRBD2 | 15 | TRBJ2-1 | NA | TRBV7-2 | TGTGCCAGCAGCCCAAGCGGGACTAGCGGGAGAGAGCAGTTCTTC | CASSPSGTSGREQFF
NA | 13 | TRBJ2-1 | NA | TRBV6-1 | TGTGCCAGCAGTGCGAGGGAAGCCAATGAGCAGTTCTTC | CASSAREANEQFF
NA | 13 | TRBJ2-5 | NA | TRBV11-3 | TGTGCCAGCAGCGTGAGGCTCCGGGAGACCCAGTACTTC | CASSVRLRETQYF
NA | 14 | TRBJ1-1 | NA | TRBV19 | TGTGCCAGTAGTGCGCTTAACTCCGGGGCTGAAGCTTTCTTT | CASSALNSGAEAFF
NA | 15 | TRBJ2-1 | NA | TRBV4-1 | TGCGCCAGCAGCCAAGATCTGGTGCGGGGCAATGAGCAGTTCTTC | CASSQDLVRGNEQFF
NA | 15 | TRBJ2-3 | NA | TRBV13 | TGTGCCAGCAGCTTCTCTAGCGTCAACACAGATACGCAGTATTTT | CASSFSSVNTDTQYF
TRBD1 | 15 | TRBJ2-6 | few | TRBV30 | TGTGCCTGGAGTAGGGGGCCCTCTGGGGCCAACGTCCTGACTTTC | CAWSRGPSGANVLTF
NA | 14 | TRBJ2-7 | NA | TRBV2 | TGTGCCAGCAGCCCGAAGGGGGTAGTCAGCGAGCAGTACTTC | CASSPKGVVSEQYF
NA | 10 | TRBJ2-1 | few | TRBV20-1 | TGCAGTGGCCTCAGCAATGAGCAGTTCTTC | CSGLSNEQFF
TRBD2 | 15 | TRBJ2-1 | NA | TRBV15 | TGTGCCACCAGCAGAGATCCTGGGCAACTAGCGGGAGGATTCTTC | CATSRDPGQLAGGFF
TRBD1 | 15 | TRBJ2-7 | few | TRBV5-1 | TGCGCCAGCAGCGAAACCGGGACAGCCTCCTACGAGCAGTACTTC | CASSETGTASYEQYF
TRBD2 | 15 | TRBJ2-1 | NA | TRBV6-5 | TGTGCCAGCAGCCCCTCTAGCGGGGGCTACAATGAGCAGTTCTTC | CASSPSSGGYNEQFF